The 14 T cell receptor beta chains below come from one sample, sequenced in a study of blood T cell repertoires in COVID-19. The protocol was immunoSEQ multiplex PCR, while the TCRdb copy is restricted to in-frame clones and leaves out a portion. This table holds more than 90,000 clones, around 72% found once. The material sequenced was peripheral blood. The receptors were sampled from a woman in her sixties in a cohort sampled during active or convalescent COVID-19.

The rearrangement links TRBV7-2 to TRBJ2-1; 11 bases line up with TRBD1. CDR1 and CDR2 from the germline V gene are SGHTA and FQGNSA. CDR3 length: 15 residues. The J segment lost 7 bases and the V segment lost 4 bases, leaving 6 bases of the junction unmatched. The CDR3 here is CASSSGQGAGNEQFF. In DNA, the CDR3 is TGTGCCAGCAGCTCCGGACAGGGGGCTGGGAATGAGCAGTTCTTC.

The gene calls are TRBV29-1 and TRBJ2-7; 8 bases align to TRBD2. The CDR3 is made up of 14 amino acids. The trim removed 3 bases at V and 1 base at J, leaving 5 bases unmatched. From germline, CDR1 is SQVTM and CDR2 ANQGSEA. CDR3 bases: TGCAGCGTTGATCTCGGGACTAGGTCCTACGAGCAGTACTTC. Translated: CSVDLGTRSYEQYF.

CDR3 nucleotides: TGTGCCAGCAGCTTAGACTCGTCCAGATTGAACACTGAAGCTTTCTTT. Protein sequence: CASSLDSSRLNTEAFF. The chain links TRBV11-2 to TRBJ1-1; D is unresolved. Trimming pared 0 bases from V and 0 bases from J, leaving 11 bases between. Germline lookup yields CDR1 SGHAT and CDR2 FQNNGV. The CDR3 is 16 amino acids.

This rearrangement joins TRBV12-5 to TRBJ2-5; 10 bases are a match to TRBD1. Germline lookup yields CDR1 LGHNT and CDR2 FRNRAP. This CDR3 is built from 17 residues. After removal of 1 base from V and 2 bases from J, the junction contained 7 bases not matched to a gene. CDR3 sequence reads: CASGLGGTGAPQETQYF. The DNA for the CDR3 is TGTGCTAGTGGTTTGGGAGGGACAGGGGCCCCACAAGAGACCCAGTACTTC.

This chain joins TRBV6-2 or TRBV6-3 and TRBJ1-6; tentative D call: TRBD1 (6 bases). Trimming removed 6 bases at V and 10 bases at J, with 22 bases between. The CDR3 has 16 residues. In germline, CDR1 is MNHEY, CDR2 SVGEGT. As DNA, the CDR3 is TGTGCCAGCAGCGCCCGACAGGTCTCCGGTTGGTCACCCCTCCACTTT. Translation gives CASSARQVSGWSPLHF.

Many counts were recorded for this clone. V and J are TRBV29-1 and TRBJ2-7; the match to TRBD2 covers 11 bases. The CDR3 consists of 16 residues. CDR1 is SQVTM and CDR2 is ANQGSEA in the germline V gene. V lost 4 bases to trimming and J lost 3 bases; unmatched junction nucleotides: 11. The CDR3 DNA reads as TGCAGCGTTGTTCTAGCGGGGGGCCCATCCCTCTACGAGCAGTACTTC. This translates into CSVVLAGGPSLYEQYF.

This chain joins TRBV9 and TRBJ2-3; TRBD2 might be the D (6 bases). Trimming left V 1 base short and J 8 bases short, with 17 bases between. The CDR3 has 15 amino acids. Germline V gene sequence: CDR1 SGDLS, CDR2 YYNGEE. CDR3: CASSVSPGEIRTQYF. Written as DNA, the CDR3 is TGTGCCAGCAGCGTATCCCCGGGGGAGATTCGTACGCAGTATTTT.

This clone was seen a handful of times. The chain joins TRBV2 to TRBJ1-1, with D possibly TRBD1 on 6 matching bases. The CDR3 runs 13 residues. Deletions cut 6 bases from V and 2 bases from J, with 10 bases between. CDR1 is SNHLY, CDR2 FYNNEI, per germline. This CDR3 is CASSTGFNTEAFF. CDR3 sequence (DNA): TGTGCCAGCAGCACAGGGTTTAACACTGAAGCTTTCTTT.

V gene TRBV7-8 combines with J gene TRBJ2-5, with a tentative D call TRBD2 (7 bases). The length of the CDR3 is 15 residues. V lost 1 base to trimming and J lost 3 bases, with 12 bases between them. Germline-derived CDR1 and CDR2 are SGHVS and FQNEAQ. The chain's CDR3 is CASSLVRGDKETQYF. The CDR3 DNA reads as TGTGCCAGCAGCTTAGTTCGGGGGGACAAAGAGACCCAGTACTTC.

The chain joins TRBV6-2 or TRBV6-3 to TRBJ1-2; D call uncertain. Per the germline V gene, CDR1 is MNHEY and CDR2 is SVGEGT. The V end was cut by 2 bases, the J end by 12 bases, with 10 bases between. The CDR3 is 11 residues long. The CDR3 coding sequence is TGTGCCAGCAGTTACCGGCTAGAGAACACCTTC. It encodes CASSYRLENTF.

The chain uses TRBV19 and TRBJ2-6; D unresolved. V lost 4 bases to trimming and J lost 1 base, with 8 bases between them. There are 15 residues in the CDR3. CDR1 and CDR2 (germline): LNHDA, SQIVND (reference sequence). The CDR3 is CASSTPRSGANVLTF. The CDR3, as DNA: TGTGCCAGTAGTACCCCGAGGTCTGGGGCCAACGTCCTGACTTTC.

This clone was counted many times. J is TRBJ1-1 and V is TRBV3-1 (or the pseudogene TRBV3-2), with 10 nucleotides matching TRBD1. This CDR3 region has 15 residues. Germline loops: CDR1 LGHDT, CDR2 YNNKEL (reference sequence). V trimming: 6 bases; J trimming: 1 base; junction bases outside the gene matches: 5. The CDR3 loop is CASRPGTGANTEAFF. The DNA for the CDR3 is TGTGCCAGCAGACCAGGGACAGGGGCGAACACTGAAGCTTTCTTT.

V and J are TRBV29-1 and TRBJ2-1; 11 bases agree with TRBD2. J gave up 11 bases and V 7 bases, and 13 bases lay outside the gene matches. Per the germline V gene, CDR1 is SQVTM and CDR2 is ANQGSEA. The CDR3 length is 14 residues. The CDR3 DNA reads TGCAGCGCTGACCTACTAGCGGGGGAAACTAAGCAGTTCTTC. As protein: CSADLLAGETKQFF.

This rearrangement joins TRBV13 to TRBJ2-5, with 10 bases identical to TRBD2. Germline V gene lookup returns CDR1 PRHDT and CDR2 FYEKMQ (reference sequence). Trimming cost V 5 bases and J 2 bases; bases outside gene matches: 8. The CDR3 runs 16 residues. CDR3 loop: CASSHPLAGEQETQYF. DNA for the CDR3: TGTGCCAGCAGCCACCCCCTAGCGGGGGAGCAAGAGACCCAGTACTTC.